The 21 T cell receptor beta chains reported below all come from one sample, sequenced in a study of T cell repertoires in breast cancer. Blocking oligonucleotides added to a second nested PCR suppressed unpaired genes. TCRdb recomputed calls from the emulsion pairing reads with MiXCR, one row per CDR3 protein. Here the sample spans tens of thousands of distinct CDR3 sequences, under 50% being singletons. Paired alpha-beta TCRs of CD8+ T cells were analyzed by expanded emulsion RT-PCR. The sequencing sample was made of CD8+ T cells. Receptors originate from a pool of human donors with breast cancer or a healthy control (not recorded which).

For this clonotype: This is likely a read error, given that the CDR3 carries no conserved phenylalanine or tryptophan at its end. The gene calls are TRBV19 and TRBJ2-5; no reliable D call. Germline CDR1 is LNHDA and CDR2 is SQIVND (reference sequence). This CDR3 has 14 residues. Trimming took off 3 bases at V and 5 bases at J, with 13 bases between the two ends. The CDR3 reads CASSISPGVETQYS. DNA of the CDR3: TGTGCCAGTAGTATCTCCCCTGGGGTGGAGACCCAGTACTCC.

The genes are TRBV4-2 and TRBJ1-2, with D possibly TRBD1 on 5 matching bases. CDR1 is LGHNA, CDR2 YNFKEQ, per germline. The CDR3 contains 17 residues. V shed 0 bases and J shed 4 bases, with 18 bases lying between them. This chain's CDR3 is CASSQDRAGGAVYGYTF. The DNA of the CDR3 is TGTGCCAGCAGCCAAGATCGGGCCGGGGGAGCTGTCTATGGCTACACCTTC.

This chain links TRBV28 with TRBJ1-3; 7 positions match TRBD1. The CDR3 extends over 14 amino acids. The germline CDR1 and CDR2 sequences are MDHEN and SYDVKM. V lost 7 bases, J lost 2 bases, and 5 bases stayed unmatched. CDR3 loop: CASTNRGTGNTIYF. CDR3 DNA sequence: TGTGCCAGCACAAACAGGGGAACTGGAAACACCATATATTTT.

Concerning this clonotype: Since the CDR3 does not end with the conserved phenylalanine or tryptophan, this likely comes from a read error. V usage is TRBV20-1 and J usage is TRBJ2-1; no firm D call. The CDR3 totals 14 residues. Looked up from germline, CDR1 is DFQATT and CDR2 is SNEGSKA (reference sequence). Trimming took 3 bases from V and 8 from J, leaving 17 bases between them. The CDR3 protein is CSASAVDRAYEQFL. CDR3 nucleotides: TGCAGTGCTAGCGCTGTGGACCGAGCGTATGAGCAGTTCCTC.

The sample holds a few counts of this clonotype. The chain is built from TRBV7-9 and TRBJ2-7, with D tentatively TRBD1 or TRBD2 (5 bases each). Trimming removed 4 bases from V and 7 bases from J, with 17 bases in between. Germline assignment: CDR1 SEHNR and CDR2 FQNEAQ (reference sequence). The CDR3 covers 14 residues. CDR3 in amino acids: CASSSTGPRREQYF. Written as DNA, the CDR3 is TGTGCCAGCAGCTCCACGGGACCGAGAAGGGAGCAGTACTTC. The entire variable domain, with the rest obtained from reference TRBV7-9 and TRBJ2-7, is as follows: DTGVSQNPRHKITKRGQNVTFRCDPISEHNRLYWYRQTLGQGPEFLTYFQNEAQLEKSRLLSDRFSAERPKGSFSTLEIQRTEQGDSAMYLCASSSTGPRREQYFGPGTRLTVT.

This clonotype showed up just once. Just one base apart from a much larger clone, this may be a read error. The V call is TRBV25-1, the J call TRBJ1-2; D is undetermined. The V gene lost 3 bases and the J gene lost 4 bases, with 12 bases spanning the gap. This CDR3 comprises 14 residues. Germline assignment: CDR1 MGHDK and CDR2 SYGVNS. The CDR3 DNA sequence: TGTGCCAGCAGTGAGATGGGCCATGGCTATGGCTACACCTTC. Encoded protein: CASSEMGHGYGYTF.

CDR3 in amino acids: CASSETRSLNTEAFF. The CDR3 bases are TGTGCCAGCAGTGAAACCCGGAGCCTGAACACTGAAGCTTTCTTT. The gene calls are TRBV2 and TRBJ1-1; D gene ambiguous. Trimming removed 2 bases at V and 0 bases at J, with 10 bases between. CDR1 and CDR2 (germline): SNHLY, FYNNEI. This CDR3 region has 15 residues. The full variable domain, rest sourced from reference TRBV2 and TRBJ1-1, is EPEVTQTPSHQVTQMGQEVILRCVPISNHLYFYWYRQILGQKVEFLVSFYNNEISEKSEIFDDQFSVERPDGSNFTLKIRSTKLEDSAMYFCASSETRSLNTEAFFGQGTRLTVV.

This chain uses TRBV27 with TRBJ2-5; no firm D call. The CDR3 loop spans 13 amino acids. V was pared by 4 bases and J by 2 bases, with 8 bases between. Germline V gene sequence: CDR1 MNHEY, CDR2 SMNVEV (reference sequence). This CDR3 is CASSSWIQETQYF. The CDR3 region has the DNA TGTGCCAGCAGTTCCTGGATACAAGAGACCCAGTACTTC.

Ten or more counts support this clonotype. The V call is TRBV27, the J call TRBJ2-1; D uncertain. Trimming left V 0 bases short and J 8 bases short, with 14 bases between. The CDR3 totals 15 residues. The germline V gene has CDR1 MNHEY and CDR2 SMNVEV (reference sequence). DNA for the CDR3: TGTGCCAGCAGTTTATCGTCGCCACCCGCCCATGAGCAGTTCTTC. It encodes CASSLSSPPAHEQFF.

A remark on this clonotype: No conserved phenylalanine or tryptophan ends this CDR3, so it is likely a read error. The CDR3: CSARDLAASGRHEQFL. The CDR3 bases are TGCAGTGCTAGAGATCTAGCCGCTAGCGGGAGACATGAGCAGTTCCTC. The rearrangement links TRBV20-1 to TRBJ2-1, with TRBD2 matching 10 bases. The germline gives CDR1 DFQATT, CDR2 SNEGSKA (reference sequence). The CDR3 covers 16 residues. V lost 0 bases and J lost 8; bases outside the gene matches: 10.

This chain uses TRBV10-3 with TRBJ2-5; TRBD2 aligns across 11 bases. CDR1 ENHRY and CDR2 SYGVKD come from the germline V gene. V lost 4 bases and J lost 2; bases outside the gene matches: 6. This CDR3 comprises 16 residues. The CDR3 DNA sequence: TGTGCCATCAGTGGACCCGGGACTAGCGGTCAAGAGACCCAGTACTTC. Encoded protein: CAISGPGTSGQETQYF.

This clonotype was counted between two and nine times. This chain links TRBV27 with TRBJ1-1, with D perhaps TRBD1 (6 bases). V was clipped by 5 bases and J by 2 bases, with 21 bases between them. This CDR3 region has 17 residues. Germline lookup yields CDR1 MNHEY and CDR2 SMNVEV (reference sequence). The DNA for the CDR3 is TGTGCCAGCAGTCTCCTGAGCCGAGGGGGTCTAAACACTGAAGCTTTCTTT. As protein: CASSLLSRGGLNTEAFF.

Worth noting for this clonotype: A much larger clone differs by one base, so this may be a read error. The gene calls are TRBV27 and TRBJ2-1; D unresolved. CDR3 size: 14 residues. V was pared by 2 bases and J by 5 bases, with 10 bases between. Looked up from germline, CDR1 is MNHEY and CDR2 is SMNVEV (reference sequence). This chain's CDR3 is CASSLLFPHNEQFF. DNA for the CDR3: TGTGCCAGCAGTTTACTTTTTCCCCACAATGAGCAGTTCTTC.

The V call is TRBV7-9, the J call TRBJ2-1, with D possibly TRBD1 on 6 matching bases. The CDR3 loop spans 17 amino acids. Germline-derived CDR1 and CDR2 are SEHNR and FQNEAQ (reference sequence). Trimming left V 3 bases short and J 4 bases short, with 19 bases between. The CDR3 region is CASSFSPGTSTYNEQFF. The CDR3 nucleotides are TGTGCCAGCAGCTTTAGCCCCGGGACATCAACTTACAATGAGCAGTTCTTC.

The chain recombines TRBV20-1 with TRBJ2-1; 8 nucleotides match TRBD2. Unmatched junction bases numbered 7, after V lost 8 bases and J lost 4 bases. This CDR3 has 13 residues. Germline loops: CDR1 DFQATT, CDR2 SNEGSKA (reference sequence). In DNA, the CDR3 is TGCAGTTATCTAGCGGGCAAATACAATGAGCAGTTCTTC. Protein: CSYLAGKYNEQFF.

This clonotype appeared many times. The chain employs TRBV20-1 and TRBJ2-3; D not resolved. Per the germline V gene, CDR1 is DFQATT and CDR2 is SNEGSKA (reference sequence). The CDR3 extends over 15 amino acids. V shed 5 bases and J shed 0 bases, with 15 bases lying between them. The CDR3 loop is CSAAWTLTSTDTQYF. In DNA form, the CDR3 reads TGCAGTGCTGCTTGGACCCTTACAAGCACAGATACGCAGTATTTT.

This clonotype was found a few times. The CDR3 coding sequence is TGTGCCAGCAGCGACTCGGGACTACACACAGATACGCAGTATTTT. Its protein product is CASSDSGLHTDTQYF. The V call is TRBV9, the J call TRBJ2-3, with 7 positions matching TRBD2. The junction had 6 bases not matched to a gene; V was cut back by 3 bases and J by 2 bases. There are 15 residues in the CDR3. CDR1 and CDR2 (germline): SGDLS, YYNGEE.

The chain combines TRBV2 with TRBJ2-1; 9 bases match TRBD2. CDR1 is SNHLY, CDR2 FYNNEI, per germline. The CDR3 extends over 14 amino acids. The V and J ends lost 6 bases and 7 bases, in that order; junction bases with no gene match: 7. CDR3 nucleotide sequence: TGTGCCAGCAGCCCCGGGACTAGCTGGAATGAGCAGTTCTTC. Translated, it gives CASSPGTSWNEQFF.

The chain couples TRBV20-1 to TRBJ2-3; 11 bases map to TRBD2. The length of the CDR3 is 15 residues. Per the germline V gene, CDR1 is DFQATT and CDR2 is SNEGSKA (reference sequence). Trimming cost V 6 bases and J 6 bases; bases outside gene matches: 11. The DNA for the CDR3 is TGCAGTGCCCGCCCGACTAGCGGGGTAAGGGATACGCAGTATTTT. This sequence encodes CSARPTSGVRDTQYF.

This clonotype has only a few counts. The chain links TRBV14 to TRBJ2-7; D is possibly TRBD1 (6 bases). The V gene's germline CDR1 is SGHDN and CDR2 FVKESK. The V gene lost 3 bases and the J gene lost 2 bases, with 20 bases spanning the gap. The CDR3 loop spans 17 amino acids. The CDR3, as DNA: TGTGCCAGCAGCCAGGGACGGTCGGCAGGACAGACCTACGAGCAGTACTTC. Its protein is CASSQGRSAGQTYEQYF.

Written as DNA, the CDR3 is TGTGCCAGCAGTTACCAAGAATCATCACAGGGGGCGAAAAATGAGCAGTTCTTC. Its protein product is CASSYQESSQGAKNEQFF. V and J are TRBV6-5 and TRBJ2-1, with 9 bases aligning to TRBD1. Germline V gives CDR1 MNHEY, CDR2 SVGAGI. The length of the CDR3 is 18 residues. V shed 2 bases and J 7 bases; nucleotides not matched to a gene: 15.